This T cell receptor beta chain was sequenced in a study of blood T cell repertoires in COVID-19 (dated by TCRdb to about 2020). About the full investigation: Collaborator samples came from the United States, Italy and Spain and covered acute and convalescent phases of COVID-19. The material from the prospective study consisted of cDNA or gDNA derived from T cells, B-cell-depleted T cells, or PBMCs. Deeply sampled blood TCRbeta repertoires from subjects exposed to, actively infected with, or recovered from COVID-19 were included in the dataset. A freely available public database, intended as a resource for researchers studying the immune response to SARS-CoV-2, is where the repertoires were released. Samples came from the ongoing ImmuneRACE study (first 160 participants) plus 1,254 subjects from 6 global collaborators. Nearly every sample came with metadata listing a de-identified subject ID, COVID-19 status, age in years and sex. Where available, HLA class I and class II types were obtained from metadata supplied by the sample provider rather than from assay-based typing.

Beyond this particular receptor, the publication reports: How much clinical and demographic metadata was included differed by source and by participant, and the metadata was provided uncurated.

On this clone: This receptor's antigen is unknown. Base qualities are not at hand, and no much larger clone is one base apart.

The CDR3, cysteine through phenylalanine, is 15 amino acids long. The DNA shown is the 45-base CDR3, in frame from base 1. Ends trimmed: V by 2 bases, J by 4 bases; bases unmatched to a gene: 3. CDR1 is given as SGDLS and CDR2 as YYNGEE, both from the germline V gene. In the prospective study, participants were about 18 to 100 years old, resided in 25 or so geographic areas of the United States, and were enrolled through a virtual design. To assign participants to cohorts, the prospective study relied on clinical history that participants themselves reported in a screening survey and a study questionnaire. In the prospective study, mobile phlebotomists collected whole blood, serum and a nasopharyngeal or oropharyngeal swab from each participant. Over a 2-month period, participants in the prospective study had the option of providing additional blood draws and questionnaires. Before DNA extraction, prospective study blood samples were shipped either frozen or at room temperature.

TCRbeta CDR3 regions were amplified from genomic DNA using the immunoSEQ Assay, a bias-controlled multiplex PCR. The authors' pipeline ran thus. The number of nucleated cells in each sample was estimated from the amplification of reference gene primers within the assay. Sequence reads were collapsed and filtered to measure the absolute abundance of every unique TCRbeta CDR3 rearrangement. For each sample, productive Simpson clonality was calculated by taking the square root of Simpson's diversity index across productive rearrangements. TCRdb re-hosts the immuneACCESS table, in-frame sequences only. Its copies lack some clones; in the studies checked, an unresolved V gene accounts for under half of them, and the cause for the rest is not known. Clone size and V and J calls were adopted from that table, with D and trimming inferred from the DNA. Here the sample has hundreds of thousands of clones; approximately 86% occur a single time. Clones ranked in the top ten supply under 15% of the sample.

Sequencing used PBMCs or T cells enriched from blood (not recorded which). The chain is encoded by TRBV9 joined to TRBJ2-1, with 10 central nucleotides matching TRBD2. This clonotype originated in a woman aged 45-65 years with acute COVID-19. The CDR3 protein sequence reads: CASSVGTSDYNEQFF. The DNA sequence is TGTGCCAGCAGCGTTGGGACTAGCGATTACAATGAGCAGTTCTTC.